The next 13 T cell receptor beta chains were all read from a single sample in a study of early T cells in non-severe SARS-CoV-2 infection. A single record per CDR3 protein comes from TCRdb applying MiXCR to the 5' RACE reads. The data contain some 77,000 distinct CDR3 sequences, roughly 13% of them singletons. Sequencing used whole blood. The receptors come from an adult who was a healthcare worker with PCR-confirmed SARS-CoV-2 infection or an uninfected control (not recorded which).

The V call is TRBV20-1, the J call TRBJ2-7; the match to TRBD2 covers 13 bases. The CDR3 covers 13 residues. The J segment lost 4 bases and the V segment lost 6 bases, leaving 3 bases of the junction unmatched. CDR1 and CDR2 (germline): DFQATT, SNEGSKA (reference sequence). The CDR3 sequence is CSARTSGSYEQYF. In DNA form, the CDR3 reads TGCAGTGCAAGGACTAGCGGGAGTTACGAGCAGTACTTC.

This clonotype was counted between two and nine times. The rearrangement uses TRBV14 and TRBJ2-7; TRBD1 or TRBD2 may be the D gene (5 bases each). Germline V gives CDR1 SGHDN, CDR2 FVKESK. The CDR3 sequence is 14 residues long. The germline V and J ends were trimmed by 3 bases and 9 bases, with 18 bases remaining between them. The CDR3, as DNA: TGTGCCAGCAGCCACGGGACGGGGTCTACGACGCAGTACTTC. It specifies CASSHGTGSTTQYF.

This clonotype appeared a few times. This sequence joins TRBV29-1 and TRBJ2-5, with TRBD1 identical over 7 bases. This CDR3 contains 13 residues. The ends lost 7 bases at V and 1 base at J; junction bases unmatched: 6. The germline V gene encodes CDR1 SQVTM and CDR2 ANQGSEA. Written as DNA, the CDR3 is TGCAGCGCTGCGGACAGGACCCAAGAGACCCAGTACTTC. Residues: CSAADRTQETQYF.

The chain couples TRBV6-5 to TRBJ2-7, with no clear D. The CDR3 has 11 amino acids. V gave up 7 bases and J gave up 3 bases, with 7 bases separating them. Germline lookup yields CDR1 MNHEY and CDR2 SVGAGI. The CDR3 is CASTDNYEQYF. As DNA, the CDR3 is TGTGCCAGCACTGACAACTACGAGCAGTACTTC.

The chain employs TRBV12-3 or TRBV12-4 and TRBJ1-6; TRBD1 agrees at 8 bases. The CDR3 is 15 amino acids. The J segment lost 7 bases and the V segment lost 2 bases, leaving 4 bases of the junction unmatched. CDR3 bases: TGTGCCAGCAGTTTAAATCGACAGGGGAATTCACCCCTCCACTTT. Translated, it gives CASSLNRQGNSPLHF.

This clonotype has a count of ten or more. V gene TRBV20-1 combines with J gene TRBJ2-5; D unresolved. The CDR3 totals 14 residues. V lost 5 bases to trimming and J lost 2 bases, with 15 bases between them. Germline CDR1 DFQATT, CDR2 SNEGSKA (reference sequence). The CDR3 is CSAAIPRAQETQYF. The CDR3 DNA follows: TGCAGTGCTGCCATTCCCAGAGCTCAAGAGACCCAGTACTTC.

This rearrangement joins TRBV13 to TRBJ2-7, with D perhaps being TRBD1 or TRBD2 (5 bases each). Germline-derived CDR1 and CDR2 are PRHDT and FYEKMQ (reference sequence). Trimming removed 3 bases at V and 5 bases at J, with 11 bases between. The CDR3 sequence is 13 residues long. CDR3 residues: CASSFSRDDEQYF. CDR3 nucleotides: TGTGCCAGCAGCTTTAGCAGGGACGACGAGCAGTACTTC. The entire variable domain, with the rest obtained from reference TRBV13 and TRBJ2-7, is as follows: AAGVIQSPRHLIKEKRETATLKCYPIPRHDTVYWYQQGPGQDPQFLISFYEKMQSDKGSIPDRFSAQQFSDYHSELNMSSLELGDSALYFCASSFSRDDEQYFGPGTRLTVT.

The chain carries TRBV12-3 or TRBV12-4 and TRBJ2-7; 10 nucleotides line up with TRBD2. Germline trimming cut 4 bases from V and 4 bases from J; bases unmatched to any gene: 7. This CDR3 is built from 15 residues. The CDR3 DNA reads as TGTGCCAGCAGTTCGAGCGGGGGGGCGTGGTACGAGCAGTACTTC. Its protein is CASSSSGGAWYEQYF.

V is TRBV27 and J is TRBJ2-1; 9 bases align to TRBD2. The germline CDR1 and CDR2 sequences are MNHEY and SMNVEV (reference sequence). CDR3 size: 17 residues. V gave up 6 bases and J gave up 0 bases; unmatched junction bases: 9. CDR3 coding DNA: TGTGCCAGCAGACCGTCTAGCGGGATAAGCTCCTACAATGAGCAGTTCTTC. Amino acid sequence: CASRPSSGISSYNEQFF.

The chain recombines TRBV12-3 or TRBV12-4 with TRBJ2-7, with D possibly called TRBD1 or TRBD2 (5 bases each). The CDR3 is 11 residues long. The ends were cut back, 6 bases at V and 6 bases at J, with 9 bases in the middle. CDR3 in amino acids: CASRTRGEQYF. In DNA, the CDR3 is TGTGCCAGCAGAACTAGGGGCGAGCAGTACTTC.

The chain is built from TRBV6-2 or TRBV6-3 and TRBJ1-2; a weak D match, TRBD1 (5 bases). The CDR3 runs to 12 residues. V lost 5 bases to trimming and J lost 5 bases, with 9 bases between them. CDR1 MNHEY and CDR2 SVGEGT come from the germline V gene. CDR3 region: CASSGDGYGYTF. The CDR3 nucleotides are TGTGCCAGCAGTGGGGACGGTTATGGCTACACCTTC.

The rearrangement links TRBV28 to TRBJ1-1; no firm D call. CDR3 size: 12 residues. The V end was cut by 2 bases, the J end by 10 bases, with 11 bases between. Germline CDR1 reads MDHEN; CDR2 reads SYDVKM. As DNA, the CDR3 is TGTGCCAGCAGTTTAAAAGGGCGGCGAGCTTTCTTT. Translated: CASSLKGRRAFF.

The chain links TRBV29-1 to TRBJ2-3, with D tentatively TRBD2 (6 bases). V lost 6 bases and J 2 bases, leaving 24 bases between the germline ends. Germline CDR1 reads SQVTM; CDR2 reads ANQGSEA. The CDR3 runs to 17 residues. The CDR3 DNA sequence: TGCAGCGTGACGAGGGGAGCGGGCAACGTGGCCACAGATACGCAGTATTTT. This sequence encodes CSVTRGAGNVATDTQYF.